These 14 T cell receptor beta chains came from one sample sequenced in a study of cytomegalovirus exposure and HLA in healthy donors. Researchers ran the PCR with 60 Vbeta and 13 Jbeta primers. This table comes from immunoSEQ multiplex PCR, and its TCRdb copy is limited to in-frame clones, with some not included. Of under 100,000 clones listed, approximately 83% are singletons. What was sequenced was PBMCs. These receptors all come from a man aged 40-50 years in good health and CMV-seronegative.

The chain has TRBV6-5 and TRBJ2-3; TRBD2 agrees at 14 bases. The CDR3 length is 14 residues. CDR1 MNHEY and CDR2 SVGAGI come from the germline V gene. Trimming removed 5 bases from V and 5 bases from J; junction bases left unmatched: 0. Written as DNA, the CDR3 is TGTGCCAGCAGTGGACTAGCGGGGGGAGATACGCAGTATTTT. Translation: CASSGLAGGDTQYF.

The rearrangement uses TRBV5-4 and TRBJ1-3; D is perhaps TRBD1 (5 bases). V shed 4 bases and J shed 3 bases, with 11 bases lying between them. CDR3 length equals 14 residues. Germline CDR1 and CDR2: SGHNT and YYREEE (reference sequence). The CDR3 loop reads CASSVTDFGNTIYF. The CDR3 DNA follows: TGTGCCAGCAGCGTGACAGACTTTGGAAACACCATATATTTT.

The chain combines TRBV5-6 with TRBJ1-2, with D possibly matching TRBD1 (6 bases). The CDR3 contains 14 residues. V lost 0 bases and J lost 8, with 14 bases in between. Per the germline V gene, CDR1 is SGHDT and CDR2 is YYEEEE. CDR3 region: CASSLGTAIRGYTF. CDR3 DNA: TGTGCCAGCAGCTTGGGGACAGCCATCCGCGGCTACACCTTC.

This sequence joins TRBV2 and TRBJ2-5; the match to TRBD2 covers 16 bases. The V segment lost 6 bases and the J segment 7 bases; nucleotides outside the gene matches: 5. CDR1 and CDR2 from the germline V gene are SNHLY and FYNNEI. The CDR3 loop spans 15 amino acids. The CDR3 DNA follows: TGTGCCAGCAGCGGGACTAGCGGGGGGGCTGGGACCCAGTACTTC. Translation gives CASSGTSGGAGTQYF.

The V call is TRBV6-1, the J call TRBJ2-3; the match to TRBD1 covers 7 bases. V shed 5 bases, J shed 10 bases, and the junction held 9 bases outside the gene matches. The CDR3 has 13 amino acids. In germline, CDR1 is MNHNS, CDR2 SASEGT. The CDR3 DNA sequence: TGTGCCAGCAGTCAGAGACAGGGTCGAGCGCAGTATTTT. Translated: CASSQRQGRAQYF.

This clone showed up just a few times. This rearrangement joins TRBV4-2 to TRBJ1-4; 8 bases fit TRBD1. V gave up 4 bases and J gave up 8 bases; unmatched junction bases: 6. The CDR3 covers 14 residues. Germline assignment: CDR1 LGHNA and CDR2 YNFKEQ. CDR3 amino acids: CASSPGQGFEKLFF. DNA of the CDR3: TGTGCCAGCAGCCCAGGACAGGGTTTCGAAAAACTGTTTTTT.

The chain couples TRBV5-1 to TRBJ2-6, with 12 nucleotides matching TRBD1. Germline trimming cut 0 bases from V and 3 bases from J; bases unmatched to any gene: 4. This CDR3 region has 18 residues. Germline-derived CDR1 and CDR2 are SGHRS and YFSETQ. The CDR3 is CASSLVGQGALGANVLTF. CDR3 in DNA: TGCGCCAGCAGCTTGGTGGGACAGGGGGCGCTTGGGGCCAACGTCCTGACTTTC.

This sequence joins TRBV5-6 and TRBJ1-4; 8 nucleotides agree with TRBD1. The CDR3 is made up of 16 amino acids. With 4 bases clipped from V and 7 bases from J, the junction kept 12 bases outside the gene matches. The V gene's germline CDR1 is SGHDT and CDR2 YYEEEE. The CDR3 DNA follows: TGTGCCAGCAGCCGGTGGGCCCACAGGGGGGGTGAAAAACTGTTTTTT. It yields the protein CASSRWAHRGGEKLFF.

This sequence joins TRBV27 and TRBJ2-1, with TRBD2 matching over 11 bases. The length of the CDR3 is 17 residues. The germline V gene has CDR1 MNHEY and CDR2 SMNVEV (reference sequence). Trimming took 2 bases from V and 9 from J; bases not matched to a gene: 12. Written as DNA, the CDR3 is TGTGCCAGCAGTTTACATTTAGCGGGGGGGCCAGGCGGTGAGCAGTTCTTC. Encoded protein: CASSLHLAGGPGGEQFF.

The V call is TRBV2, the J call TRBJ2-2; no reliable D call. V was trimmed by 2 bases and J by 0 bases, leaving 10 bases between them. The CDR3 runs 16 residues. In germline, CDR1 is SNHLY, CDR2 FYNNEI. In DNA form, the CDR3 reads TGTGCCAGCAGTGAAAGCGTAGCCGCGAACACCGGGGAGCTGTTTTTT. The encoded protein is CASSESVAANTGELFF.

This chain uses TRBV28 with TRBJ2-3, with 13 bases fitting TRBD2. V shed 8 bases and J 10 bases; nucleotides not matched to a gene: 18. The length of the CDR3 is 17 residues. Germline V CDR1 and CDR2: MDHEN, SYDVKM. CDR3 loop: CASAKRGLAGFRGSQYF. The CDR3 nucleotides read TGTGCCAGCGCAAAAAGGGGACTAGCGGGGTTCCGTGGTTCGCAGTATTTT.

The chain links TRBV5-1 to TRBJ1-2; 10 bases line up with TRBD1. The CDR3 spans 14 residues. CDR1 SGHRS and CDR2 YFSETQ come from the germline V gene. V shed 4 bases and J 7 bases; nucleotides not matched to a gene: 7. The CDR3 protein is CASSPSGQGLGYTF. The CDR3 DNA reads TGCGCCAGCAGCCCGTCGGGACAGGGGCTTGGCTACACCTTC.

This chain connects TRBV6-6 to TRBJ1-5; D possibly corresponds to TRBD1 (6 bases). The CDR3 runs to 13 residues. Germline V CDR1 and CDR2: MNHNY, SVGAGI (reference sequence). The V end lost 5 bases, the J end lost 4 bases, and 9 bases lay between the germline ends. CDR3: CASSPDSNQPQHF. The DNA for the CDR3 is TGTGCCAGCAGTCCGGACAGTAATCAGCCCCAGCATTTT.

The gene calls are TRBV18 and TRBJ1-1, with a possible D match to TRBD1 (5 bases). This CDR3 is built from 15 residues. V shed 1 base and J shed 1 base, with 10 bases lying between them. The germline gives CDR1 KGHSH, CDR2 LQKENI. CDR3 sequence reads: CASSPQGQGNTEAFF. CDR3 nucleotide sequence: TGTGCCAGCTCACCACAAGGCCAGGGGAACACTGAAGCTTTCTTT.